The next 30 T cell receptor beta chains were all read from a single sample in a study of cytomegalovirus exposure and HLA in healthy donors. Both 60 Vbeta primers and 13 Jbeta primers went into the PCR. Sequencing was performed with immunoSEQ multiplex PCR; in TCRdb, only in-frame clones are kept and a portion is missing. Of some 150,000 clones in the sample, about four fifths are singletons; the top ten hold approximately 1.4%. The sample taken for sequencing was PBMCs. The receptor source for this set is a woman aged 40 to 50 in good health and CMV-seronegative.

V usage is TRBV4-1 and J usage is TRBJ1-4; TRBD1 matches 9 bases. Looked up from germline, CDR1 is MGHRA and CDR2 is YSYEKL. The CDR3 spans 15 residues. The junction had 7 bases not matched to a gene; V was cut back by 1 base and J by 10 bases. CDR3 sequence (DNA): TGCGCCAGCAGCCAAGGGGGACAGGGAAACGGAAAACTGTTTTTT. Its protein product is CASSQGGQGNGKLFF.

The chain couples TRBV7-9 to TRBJ1-5, with D perhaps matching TRBD1 (5 bases). The V end lost 10 bases, the J end lost 2 bases, and 15 bases lay between the germline ends. The V gene's germline CDR1 is SEHNR and CDR2 FQNEAQ (reference sequence). The CDR3 consists of 14 residues. DNA for the CDR3: TGTGCCACTGAAGGGAGGGGTGGCAATCAGCCCCAGCATTTT. Encoded protein: CATEGRGGNQPQHF.

This clone was detected only a few times. V usage is TRBV7-9 and J usage is TRBJ2-1, with 11 bases lining up with TRBD2. V shed 5 bases and J 4 bases; nucleotides not matched to a gene: 7. Per germline, CDR1 SEHNR and CDR2 FQNEAQ (reference sequence). The length of the CDR3 is 16 residues. The CDR3 bases are TGTGCCAGCAGCCACCTTAGCGGGGGGGCTTACAATGAGCAGTTCTTC. This encodes CASSHLSGGAYNEQFF.

This sequence joins TRBV6-4 and TRBJ2-1; possibly TRBD2 for D (6 bases). The CDR3 sequence is 15 residues long. V shed 1 base and J shed 5 bases, with 12 bases lying between them. CDR1 MRHNA and CDR2 SNTAGT come from the germline V gene. CDR3 nucleotides: TGTGCCAGCAGTGACTTCGCGGGGACCAACAATGAGCAGTTCTTC. Translation: CASSDFAGTNNEQFF.

The chain couples TRBV18 to TRBJ1-6; possible D gene TRBD1, 6 bases. Trimming removed 3 bases from V and 0 bases from J, with 21 bases in between. This CDR3 is 20 amino acids long. Germline values: CDR1 KGHSH, CDR2 LQKENI. CDR3: CASSPRTRDNRYSYNSPLHF. For the CDR3, the DNA is TGTGCCAGCTCACCGCGAACCCGGGACAATCGGTACTCCTATAATTCACCCCTCCACTTT.

This chain joins TRBV28 and TRBJ2-5, with D tentatively TRBD2 (5 bases). There are 12 residues in the CDR3. Germline V gene sequence: CDR1 MDHEN, CDR2 SYDVKM. V lost 8 bases, J lost 3 bases, and 10 bases lay in between. The CDR3 spells CASSAGKETQYF. CDR3 bases: TGTGCCAGCTCGGCGGGTAAAGAGACCCAGTACTTC.

This clone was recorded once. The chain is built from TRBV7-2 and TRBJ2-3; 11 bases are shared with TRBD2. V trimming: 5 bases; J trimming: 2 bases; junction bases outside the gene matches: 12. This CDR3 is built from 18 residues. CDR1 is SGHTA and CDR2 is FQGNSA in the germline V gene. CDR3 in DNA: TGTGCCAGCAGCCTGAATAGCGGGGGGGCTTGGAACACAGATACGCAGTATTTT. The encoded protein is CASSLNSGGAWNTDTQYF. Drawing the rest from reference TRBV7-2 and TRBJ2-3, the complete variable domain is GAGVSQSPSNKVTEKGKDVELRCDPISGHTALYWYRQSLGQGLEFLIYFQGNSAPDKSGLPSDRFSAERTGGSVSTLTIQRTQQEDSAVYLCASSLNSGGAWNTDTQYFGPGTRLTVL.

This clone appeared once. The CDR3 DNA reads as TGTGCCAGCAGCCCGACAGGGGGCGCACCCGAGCAGTACTTC. This translates into CASSPTGGAPEQYF. This chain connects TRBV7-2 to TRBJ2-7; TRBD1 agrees at 10 bases. The CDR3 is made up of 14 amino acids. V lost 5 bases to trimming and J lost 6 bases; unmatched junction nucleotides: 7. Germline V gene lookup returns CDR1 SGHTA and CDR2 FQGNSA.

The chain couples TRBV6-5 to TRBJ1-2; D unresolved. The V gene lost 0 bases and the J gene lost 1 base, with 9 bases spanning the gap. The germline CDR1 and CDR2 sequences are MNHEY and SVGAGI. The CDR3 covers 15 residues. This CDR3 reads CASSYSERSNYGYTF. CDR3 nucleotides: TGTGCCAGCAGTTACTCAGAAAGGAGTAACTATGGCTACACCTTC.

The chain employs TRBV27 and TRBJ1-6; the match to TRBD1 covers 7 bases. This CDR3 is built from 17 residues. The ends lost 7 bases at V and 2 bases at J; junction bases unmatched: 11. Germline values: CDR1 MNHEY, CDR2 SMNVEV (reference sequence). In DNA form, the CDR3 reads TGTGCCAGCACCCCTAAACTGACAGGGACCTATAATTCACCCCTCCACTTT. Translation gives CASTPKLTGTYNSPLHF.

This chain connects TRBV9 to TRBJ1-2; D not resolved. The germline V gene encodes CDR1 SGDLS and CDR2 YYNGEE. The CDR3 is made up of 13 amino acids. V gave up 2 bases and J gave up 14 bases, with 19 bases separating them. The CDR3 sequence is CASSVGGGPGETF. The CDR3 DNA is TGTGCCAGCAGCGTCGGAGGTGGGCCCGGGGAAACCTTC.

This chain links TRBV5-1 with TRBJ2-5; 10 bases agree with TRBD2. Germline CDR1 reads SGHRS; CDR2 reads YFSETQ. The CDR3 runs to 16 residues. V shed 0 bases and J 1 base; nucleotides not matched to a gene: 3. The CDR3 bases are TGCGCCAGCAGCTTGGCTCCTAGCGGGGGCCAAGAGACCCAGTACTTC. It specifies CASSLAPSGGQETQYF. Full variable domain (missing parts from reference TRBV5-1 and TRBJ2-5): KAGVTQTPRYLIKTRGQQVTLSCSPISGHRSVSWYQQTPGQGLQFLFEYFSETQRNKGNFPGRFSGRQFSNSRSEMNVSTLELGDSALYLCASSLAPSGGQETQYFGPGTRLLVL.

CDR3 coding DNA: TGCGCCAGCAGCCGAGCGGGGGCAACCCCCTACGAGCAGTACTTC. This sequence encodes CASSRAGATPYEQYF. The chain links TRBV4-1 to TRBJ2-7; 8 bases are shared with TRBD2. This CDR3 spans 15 amino acids. The junction had 7 bases not matched to a gene; V was cut back by 4 bases and J by 2 bases. CDR1 is MGHRA, CDR2 YSYEKL, per germline.

This chain joins TRBV7-9 and TRBJ2-1; possible D gene TRBD2, 5 bases. V lost 1 base and J 0 bases, leaving 10 bases between the germline ends. Germline CDR1 is SEHNR and CDR2 is FQNEAQ (reference sequence). This CDR3 region has 16 residues. The chain's CDR3 is CASSLDAGSSYNEQFF. DNA of the CDR3: TGTGCCAGCAGCTTAGATGCGGGTAGCTCCTACAATGAGCAGTTCTTC. Combining the CDR3 with reference TRBV7-9 and TRBJ2-1 gives the whole variable domain DTGVSQNPRHKITKRGQNVTFRCDPISEHNRLYWYRQTLGQGPEFLTYFQNEAQLEKSRLLSDRFSAERPKGSFSTLEIQRTEQGDSAMYLCASSLDAGSSYNEQFFGPGTRLTVL.

V usage is TRBV6-5 and J usage is TRBJ1-1; D is unresolved. The germline V and J ends were trimmed by 3 bases and 1 base, with 15 bases remaining between them. In germline, CDR1 is MNHEY, CDR2 SVGAGI. The length of the CDR3 is 16 residues. The CDR3 here is CASSYLRERRNTEAFF. In DNA, the CDR3 is TGTGCCAGCAGTTATCTCCGGGAAAGAAGGAACACTGAAGCTTTCTTT.

This sequence joins TRBV2 and TRBJ1-1; 10 nucleotides match TRBD1. CDR3 size: 17 residues. Germline V gene lookup returns CDR1 SNHLY and CDR2 FYNNEI. The V and J ends lost 4 bases and 0 bases, in that order; junction bases with no gene match: 8. The CDR3 bases are TGTGCCAGCAGTGTGGGGACAGGGGCCCTAATGAACACTGAAGCTTTCTTT. This translates into CASSVGTGALMNTEAFF.

The chain carries TRBV18 and TRBJ2-1; D call uncertain. Germline V gene lookup returns CDR1 KGHSH and CDR2 LQKENI. V was shortened by 1 base and J by 1 base, with 11 bases between the two germline ends. This CDR3 spans 16 amino acids. The CDR3 DNA reads as TGTGCCAGCTCACCACGCGGTGGAATTTCCTACAATGAGCAGTTCTTC. This gives the protein CASSPRGGISYNEQFF.

This chain uses TRBV6-6 with TRBJ1-1; D might be TRBD1 (5 bases). CDR1 is MNHNY, CDR2 SVGAGI, per germline (reference sequence). Trimming took 6 bases from V and 7 from J, leaving 18 bases between them. The CDR3 runs 14 residues. The CDR3 DNA is TGTGCCAGCAGCCTCAACGATAACAGGAATGAAGCTTTCTTT. This gives the protein CASSLNDNRNEAFF.

The rearrangement links TRBV7-2 to TRBJ1-1; D may be TRBD1 (5 bases). CDR1 and CDR2 (germline): SGHTA, FQGNSA. The V gene lost 1 base and the J gene lost 2 bases, with 5 bases spanning the gap. The CDR3 is made up of 13 amino acids. CDR3 sequence: CASSLGTNTEAFF. The CDR3 DNA reads TGTGCCAGCAGCTTAGGGACAAACACTGAAGCTTTCTTT.

There are a few counts of this clone. This chain links TRBV10-3 with TRBJ1-2; 12 bases are a match to TRBD1. The trim removed 3 bases at V and 6 bases at J, leaving 5 bases unmatched. In germline, CDR1 is ENHRY, CDR2 SYGVKD. CDR3 length: 15 residues. The CDR3 loop is CAISDLGQGAHGYTF. Written as DNA, the CDR3 is TGTGCCATCAGTGACCTGGGACAGGGGGCGCATGGCTACACCTTC.

The genes are TRBV7-9 and TRBJ1-5; weak D call: TRBD1 (6 bases). The CDR3 runs 16 residues. The germline V gene encodes CDR1 SEHNR and CDR2 FQNEAQ (reference sequence). V was shortened by 5 bases and J by 4 bases, with 18 bases between the two germline ends. The CDR3 DNA sequence: TGTGCCAGCAGCCTAGGGGGGGGCCCTAATAATCAGCCCCAGCATTTT. Translated, it gives CASSLGGGPNNQPQHF.

This sequence joins TRBV7-2 and TRBJ1-5; 9 positions agree with TRBD1. The V and J ends lost 4 bases and 7 bases, in that order; junction bases with no gene match: 2. Germline-derived CDR1 and CDR2 are SGHTA and FQGNSA. The CDR3 loop spans 13 amino acids. DNA of the CDR3: TGTGCCAGCAGCTACAGGGGGCAACAGCCCCAGCATTTT. Protein sequence: CASSYRGQQPQHF.

In this sample, this clone turned up a few times. V usage is TRBV2 and J usage is TRBJ1-2, with a weak D call TRBD1 (5 bases). The CDR3 totals 13 residues. Trimming pared 1 base from V and 4 bases from J, leaving 7 bases between. Germline loops: CDR1 SNHLY, CDR2 FYNNEI. CDR3 in amino acids: CASSEDRPYGYTF. The DNA for the CDR3 is TGTGCCAGCAGTGAAGACAGGCCCTATGGCTACACCTTC.

V gene TRBV5-1 combines with J gene TRBJ1-2; D is perhaps TRBD1 (6 bases). The CDR3 totals 12 residues. The V end lost 0 bases, the J end lost 6 bases, and 6 bases lay between the germline ends. Germline V gene sequence: CDR1 SGHRS, CDR2 YFSETQ. This CDR3 is CASSLGTDGYTF. DNA of the CDR3: TGCGCCAGCAGCTTGGGGACAGATGGCTACACCTTC.

The chain joins TRBV13 to TRBJ2-3; 9 nucleotides match TRBD2. There are 16 residues in the CDR3. Trimming cost V 5 bases and J 2 bases; bases outside gene matches: 8. Germline assignment: CDR1 PRHDT and CDR2 FYEKMQ (reference sequence). The CDR3 region is CASSPKAGGPTDTQYF. The DNA of the CDR3 is TGTGCCAGCAGCCCTAAAGCGGGGGGACCCACAGATACGCAGTATTTT.

The gene calls are TRBV18 and TRBJ2-1; 7 bases fit TRBD1. The germline CDR1 and CDR2 sequences are KGHSH and LQKENI. J lost 5 bases, V lost 1 base, and 5 bases had no gene match. The CDR3 is 15 amino acids. The CDR3 nucleotides read TGTGCCAGCTCACCACTCCGGGACAGTAACAATGAGCAGTTCTTC. It codes for CASSPLRDSNNEQFF.

The rearrangement joins TRBV5-1 to TRBJ2-2; tentative D call: TRBD2 (6 bases). V shed 6 bases and J shed 8 bases, with 8 bases lying between them. Germline assignment: CDR1 SGHRS and CDR2 YFSETQ. The length of the CDR3 is 11 residues. CDR3: CASTREGELFF. The CDR3 DNA reads TGCGCCAGCACCCGGGAGGGGGAGCTGTTTTTT.

This chain joins TRBV19 and TRBJ1-2; 9 bases are shared with TRBD1. The CDR3 runs to 15 residues. Germline CDR1 reads LNHDA; CDR2 reads SQIVND (reference sequence). V dropped 7 bases and J dropped 0; count of bases not matched to a gene: 6. CDR3 in DNA: TGTGCCAGTATCCTTCGACAGGGGGCTAACTATGGCTACACCTTC. Residues: CASILRQGANYGYTF.

The chain employs TRBV7-6 and TRBJ1-2, with D possibly being TRBD1 (6 bases). The CDR3 has 13 residues. Trimming stripped 1 base from V and 6 bases from J, with 9 bases between. Per germline, CDR1 SGHVS and CDR2 FNYEAQ. This CDR3 reads CASSLGQGNGYTF. As DNA, the CDR3 is TGTGCCAGCAGCTTAGGCCAGGGGAATGGCTACACCTTC.

The chain links TRBV9 to TRBJ2-7, with D possibly TRBD1 on 6 matching bases. The CDR3 is made up of 16 amino acids. Trimming removed 0 bases from V and 6 bases from J, with 19 bases in between. The germline V gene has CDR1 SGDLS and CDR2 YYNGEE. CDR3 residues: CASSVGETGARREQYF. The CDR3 nucleotides are TGTGCCAGCAGCGTAGGGGAGACAGGCGCGAGGCGCGAGCAGTACTTC.